This TCR beta chain comes out of a study of spatial heterogeneity in lung cancer. About the research overall: Available follow-up PBMC samples were sequenced, at a median of roughly 2 years post-resection. A consistent excess of beta-chain over alpha-chain sequences was detected.

This clonotype was recorded at least ten times. Every cDNA TCR molecule received its own unique molecular identifier. Each CDR3 protein is one row after TCRdb ran MiXCR on the 5' RACE reads. The sample contains roughly 72,000 distinct CDR3 sequences, roughly 9% of which appear only once. Time point reported: blood at routine non-recurrence follow-up after resection. No cell sorting; template was whole RNA from tumor, lung tissue or PBMC. Sequenced material: PBMCs, taken at follow-up. The clonotype was recovered from a female donor with early-stage non-small cell lung cancer.

The CDR3 bases are TGCAGCGTTGAAGAGTTCCAGCGGCTAGCGGACAATGAGCAGTTCTTC. As protein: CSVEEFQRLADNEQFF. The rearrangement links TRBV29-1 to TRBJ2-1, with 7 bases lining up with TRBD2. V lost 0 bases, J lost 5 bases, and 10 bases stayed unmatched. CDR1 is SQVTM, CDR2 ANQGSEA, per germline. The CDR3 is made up of 16 amino acids.